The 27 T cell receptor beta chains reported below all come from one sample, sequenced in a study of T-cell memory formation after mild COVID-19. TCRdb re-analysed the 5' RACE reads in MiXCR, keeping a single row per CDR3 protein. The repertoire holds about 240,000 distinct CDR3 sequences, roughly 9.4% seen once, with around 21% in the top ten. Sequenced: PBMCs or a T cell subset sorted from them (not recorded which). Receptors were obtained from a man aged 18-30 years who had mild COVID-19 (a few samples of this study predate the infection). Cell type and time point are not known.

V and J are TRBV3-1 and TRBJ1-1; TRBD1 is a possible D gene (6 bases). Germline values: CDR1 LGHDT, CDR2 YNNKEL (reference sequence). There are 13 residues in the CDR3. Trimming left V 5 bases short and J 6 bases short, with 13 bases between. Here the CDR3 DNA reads TGTGCCAGCAGCTACAGGGACCCCCCTGAAGCTTTCTTT. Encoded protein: CASSYRDPPEAFF.

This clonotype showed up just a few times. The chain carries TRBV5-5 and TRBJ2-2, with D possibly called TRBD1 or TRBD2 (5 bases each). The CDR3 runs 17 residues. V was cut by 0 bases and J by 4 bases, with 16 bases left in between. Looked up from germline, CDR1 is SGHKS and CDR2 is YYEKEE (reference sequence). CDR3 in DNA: TGTGCCAGCAGCTTGGGGACGGGACGGTGGTTCACCGGGGAGCTGTTTTTT. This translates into CASSLGTGRWFTGELFF. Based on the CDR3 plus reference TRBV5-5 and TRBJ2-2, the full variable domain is DAGVTQSPTHLIKTRGQQVTLRCSPISGHKSVSWYQQVLGQGPQFIFQYYEKEERGRGNFPDRFSARQFPNYSSELNVNALLLGDSALYLCASSLGTGRWFTGELFFGEGSRLTVL.

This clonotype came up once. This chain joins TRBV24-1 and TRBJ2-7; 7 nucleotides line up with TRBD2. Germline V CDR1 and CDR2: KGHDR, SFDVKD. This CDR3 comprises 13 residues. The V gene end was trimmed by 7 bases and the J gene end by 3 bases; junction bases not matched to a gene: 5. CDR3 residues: CATSSTGGYEQYF. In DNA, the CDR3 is TGTGCCACCAGCTCCACGGGAGGCTACGAGCAGTACTTC.

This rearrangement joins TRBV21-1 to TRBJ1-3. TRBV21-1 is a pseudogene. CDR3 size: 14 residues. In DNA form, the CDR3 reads TGTGCCAGCACCTCCCAGGGCTTTGGAAACACCATATATTTT. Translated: CASTSQGFGNTIYF.

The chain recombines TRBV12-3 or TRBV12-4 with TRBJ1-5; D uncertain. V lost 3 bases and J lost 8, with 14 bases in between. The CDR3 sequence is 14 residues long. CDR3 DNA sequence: TGTGCCAGCAGTTTGGGCGGCGCGGTGGAGCCCCAGCATTTT. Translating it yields CASSLGGAVEPQHF.

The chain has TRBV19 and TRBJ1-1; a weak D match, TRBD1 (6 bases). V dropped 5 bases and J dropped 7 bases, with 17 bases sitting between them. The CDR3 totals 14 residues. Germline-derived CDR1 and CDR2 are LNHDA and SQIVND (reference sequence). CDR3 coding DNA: TGTGCCAGTAGTCCGGCAGGGGTTGGGGGTGAAGCTTTCTTT. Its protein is CASSPAGVGGEAFF.

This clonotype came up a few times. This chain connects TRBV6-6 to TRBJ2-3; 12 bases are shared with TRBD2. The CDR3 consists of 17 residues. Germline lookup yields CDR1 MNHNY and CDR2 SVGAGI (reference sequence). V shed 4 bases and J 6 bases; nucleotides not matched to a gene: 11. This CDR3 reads CASSSEIRGLAGDTQYF. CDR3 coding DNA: TGTGCCAGCAGTTCCGAAATCCGCGGACTAGCGGGGGATACGCAGTATTTT.

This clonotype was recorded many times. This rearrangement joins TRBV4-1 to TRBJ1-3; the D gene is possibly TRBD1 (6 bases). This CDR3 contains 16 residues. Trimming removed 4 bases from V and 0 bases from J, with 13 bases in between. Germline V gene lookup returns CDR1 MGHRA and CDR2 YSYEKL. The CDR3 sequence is CASSPYRDASGNTIYF. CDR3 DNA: TGCGCCAGCAGCCCCTACAGGGACGCCTCTGGAAACACCATATATTTT.

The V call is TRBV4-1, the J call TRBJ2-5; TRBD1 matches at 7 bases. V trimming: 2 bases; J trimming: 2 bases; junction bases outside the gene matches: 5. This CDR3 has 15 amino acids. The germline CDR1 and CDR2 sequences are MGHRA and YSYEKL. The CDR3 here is CASSQLGQAQETQYF. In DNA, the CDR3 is TGCGCCAGCAGCCAACTCGGACAGGCTCAAGAGACCCAGTACTTC.

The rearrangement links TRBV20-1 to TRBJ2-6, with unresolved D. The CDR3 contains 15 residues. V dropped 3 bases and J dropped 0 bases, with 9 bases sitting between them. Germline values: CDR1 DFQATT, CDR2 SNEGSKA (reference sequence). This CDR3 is CSARPHNSGANVLTF. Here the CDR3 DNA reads TGCAGTGCTAGGCCACACAACTCTGGGGCCAACGTCCTGACTTTC.

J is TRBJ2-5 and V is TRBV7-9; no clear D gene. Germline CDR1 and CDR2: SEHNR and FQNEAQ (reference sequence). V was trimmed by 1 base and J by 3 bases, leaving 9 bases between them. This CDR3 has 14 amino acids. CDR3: CASSLVQPKETQYF. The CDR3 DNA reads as TGTGCCAGCAGCTTAGTGCAGCCAAAAGAGACCCAGTACTTC. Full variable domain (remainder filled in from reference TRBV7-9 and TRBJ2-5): DTGVSQNPRHKITKRGQNVTFRCDPISEHNRLYWYRQTLGQGPEFLTYFQNEAQLEKSRLLSDRFSAERPKGSFSTLEIQRTEQGDSAMYLCASSLVQPKETQYFGPGTRLLVL.

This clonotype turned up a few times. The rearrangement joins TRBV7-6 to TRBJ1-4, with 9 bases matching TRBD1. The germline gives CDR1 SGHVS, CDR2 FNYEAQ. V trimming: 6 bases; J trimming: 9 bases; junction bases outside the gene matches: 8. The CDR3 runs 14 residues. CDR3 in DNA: TGTGCCAGCAGGCTTGGGGACAGGGCACAAAAACTGTTTTTT. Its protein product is CASRLGDRAQKLFF.

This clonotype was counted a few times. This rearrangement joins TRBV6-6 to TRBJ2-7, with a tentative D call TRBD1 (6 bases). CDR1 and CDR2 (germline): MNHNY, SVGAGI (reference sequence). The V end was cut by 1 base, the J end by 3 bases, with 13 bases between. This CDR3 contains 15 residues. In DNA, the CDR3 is TGTGCCAGCAGTTACTACCGGACAGAGAGCTACGAGCAGTACTTC. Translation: CASSYYRTESYEQYF.

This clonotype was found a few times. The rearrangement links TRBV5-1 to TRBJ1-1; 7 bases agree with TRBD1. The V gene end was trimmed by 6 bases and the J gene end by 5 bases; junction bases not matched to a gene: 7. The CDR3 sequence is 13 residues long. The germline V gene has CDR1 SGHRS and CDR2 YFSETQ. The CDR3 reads CASTPGGRTEAFF. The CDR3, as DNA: TGCGCCAGCACCCCAGGGGGAAGAACTGAAGCTTTCTTT.

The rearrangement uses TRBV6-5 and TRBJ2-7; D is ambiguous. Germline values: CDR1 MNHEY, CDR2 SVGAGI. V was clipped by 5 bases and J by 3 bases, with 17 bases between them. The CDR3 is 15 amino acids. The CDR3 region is CASSPLAGADYEQYF. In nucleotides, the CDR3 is TGTGCCAGCAGTCCCTTGGCAGGAGCAGACTACGAGCAGTACTTC.

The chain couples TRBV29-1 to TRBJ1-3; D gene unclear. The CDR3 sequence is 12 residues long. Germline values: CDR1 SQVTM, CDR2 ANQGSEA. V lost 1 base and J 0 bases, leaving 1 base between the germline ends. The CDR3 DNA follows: TGCAGCGTTGAAGGCTCTGGAAACACCATATATTTT. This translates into CSVEGSGNTIYF.

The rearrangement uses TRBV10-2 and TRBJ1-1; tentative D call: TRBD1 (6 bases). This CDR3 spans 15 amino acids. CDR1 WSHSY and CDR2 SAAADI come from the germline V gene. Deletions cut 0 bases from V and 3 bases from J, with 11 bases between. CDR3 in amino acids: CASSESRGGDTEAFF. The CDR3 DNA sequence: TGCGCCAGCAGTGAGTCGAGGGGGGGTGACACTGAAGCTTTCTTT.

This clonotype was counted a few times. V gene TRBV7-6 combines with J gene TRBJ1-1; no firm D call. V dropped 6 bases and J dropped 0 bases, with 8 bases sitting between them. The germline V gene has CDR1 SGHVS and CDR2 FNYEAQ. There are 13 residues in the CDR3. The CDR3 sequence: CASSRLLNTEAFF. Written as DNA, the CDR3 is TGTGCCAGCAGTAGGCTTCTGAACACTGAAGCTTTCTTT.

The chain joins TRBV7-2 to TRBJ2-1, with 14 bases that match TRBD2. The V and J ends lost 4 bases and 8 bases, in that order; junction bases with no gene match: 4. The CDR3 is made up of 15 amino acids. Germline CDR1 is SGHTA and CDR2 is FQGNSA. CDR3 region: CASSWGTSGGDEQFF. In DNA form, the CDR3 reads TGTGCCAGCAGCTGGGGGACTAGCGGGGGTGATGAGCAGTTCTTC.

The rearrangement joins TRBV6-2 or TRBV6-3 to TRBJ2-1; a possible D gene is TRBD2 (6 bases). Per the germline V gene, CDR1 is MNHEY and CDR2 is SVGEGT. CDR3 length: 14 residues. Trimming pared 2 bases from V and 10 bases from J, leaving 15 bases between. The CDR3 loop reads CASSYIGTATEQFF. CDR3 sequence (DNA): TGTGCCAGCAGTTACATCGGGACTGCGACGGAGCAGTTCTTC.

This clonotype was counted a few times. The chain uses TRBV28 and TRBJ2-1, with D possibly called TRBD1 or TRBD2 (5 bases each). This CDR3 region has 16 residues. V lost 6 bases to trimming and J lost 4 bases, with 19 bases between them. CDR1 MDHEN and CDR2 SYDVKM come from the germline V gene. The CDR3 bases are TGTGCCAGCAGACCGAGTGGGGGAAGTTGGTACAATGAGCAGTTCTTC. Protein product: CASRPSGGSWYNEQFF.

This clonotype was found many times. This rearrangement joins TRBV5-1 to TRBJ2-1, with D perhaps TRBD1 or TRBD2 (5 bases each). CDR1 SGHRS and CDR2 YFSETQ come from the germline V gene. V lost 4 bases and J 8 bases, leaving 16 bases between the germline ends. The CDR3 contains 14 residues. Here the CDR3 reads CASSESGPSDEQFF. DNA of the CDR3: TGCGCCAGCAGCGAATCGGGACCCTCGGATGAGCAGTTCTTC.

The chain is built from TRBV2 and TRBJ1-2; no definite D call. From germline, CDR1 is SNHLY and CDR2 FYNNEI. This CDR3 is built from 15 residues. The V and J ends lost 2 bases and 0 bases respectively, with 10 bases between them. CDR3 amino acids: CASSELVVANYGYTF. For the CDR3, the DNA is TGTGCCAGCAGTGAATTAGTCGTAGCTAACTATGGCTACACCTTC.

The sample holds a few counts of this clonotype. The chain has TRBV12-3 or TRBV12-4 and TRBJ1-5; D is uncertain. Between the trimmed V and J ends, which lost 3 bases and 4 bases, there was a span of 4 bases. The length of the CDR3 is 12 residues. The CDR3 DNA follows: TGTGCCAGCAGTTTCACGAATCAGCCCCAGCATTTT. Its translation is CASSFTNQPQHF.

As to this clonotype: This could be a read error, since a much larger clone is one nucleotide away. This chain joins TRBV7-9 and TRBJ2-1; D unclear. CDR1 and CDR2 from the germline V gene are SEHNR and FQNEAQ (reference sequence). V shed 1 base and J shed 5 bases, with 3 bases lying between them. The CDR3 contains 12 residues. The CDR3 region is CASSLDDNEQFF. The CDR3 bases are TGTGCCAGCAGCTTAGATGACAATGAGCAGTTCTTC.

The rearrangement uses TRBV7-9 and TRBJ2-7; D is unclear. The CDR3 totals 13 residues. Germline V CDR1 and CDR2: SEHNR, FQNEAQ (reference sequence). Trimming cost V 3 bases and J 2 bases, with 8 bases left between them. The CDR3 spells CASSFMTAYEQYF. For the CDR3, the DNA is TGTGCCAGCAGCTTTATGACGGCCTACGAGCAGTACTTC.

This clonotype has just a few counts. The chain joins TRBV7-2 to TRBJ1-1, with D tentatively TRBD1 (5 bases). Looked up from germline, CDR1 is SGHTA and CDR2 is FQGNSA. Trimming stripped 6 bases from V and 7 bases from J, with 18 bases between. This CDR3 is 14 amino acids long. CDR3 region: CASRPGHRPHEAFF. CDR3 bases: TGTGCCAGCAGGCCAGGACACCGACCCCATGAAGCTTTCTTT.